The source of this T cell receptor (beta chain) is a study of cytomegalovirus exposure and HLA in healthy donors. Study-wide results and limits: The listing of 150 to 200 TCR beta chains classed them as cytomegalovirus-associated. For most TCR beta V segments, an earlier analysis put the productive rate at about 87% or about 30% of the time. Analysis was carried out at a later point, and it linked a missense DCLRE1C variant to TCR beta V- and J-gene trimming.

Losses at the gene ends were 5 bases for V and 6 bases for J; bases not matched to a gene: 12. The CDR3 runs 16 residues. The germline gives CDR1 SGHVS, CDR2 FNYEAQ. Comment on this clone: What it binds is unknown.

PCR primers comprised 60 Vbeta and 13 Jbeta primers. The table came from immunoSEQ multiplex PCR; TCRdb's copy has only in-frame clones and leaves some out. Among around 170,000 clones listed, 76% were seen once. The receptor's source is a man aged 18 to 30 in good health and CMV-seronegative. Sequencing was done on a sample of PBMCs. This rearrangement joins TRBV7-6 to TRBJ2-7, with 11 bases lining up with TRBD1. The DNA for the CDR3 is TGTGCCAGCAGCCCCCTCGCCGGGACAGGGGGTGGCGAGCAGTACTTC. Its protein is CASSPLAGTGGGEQYF.